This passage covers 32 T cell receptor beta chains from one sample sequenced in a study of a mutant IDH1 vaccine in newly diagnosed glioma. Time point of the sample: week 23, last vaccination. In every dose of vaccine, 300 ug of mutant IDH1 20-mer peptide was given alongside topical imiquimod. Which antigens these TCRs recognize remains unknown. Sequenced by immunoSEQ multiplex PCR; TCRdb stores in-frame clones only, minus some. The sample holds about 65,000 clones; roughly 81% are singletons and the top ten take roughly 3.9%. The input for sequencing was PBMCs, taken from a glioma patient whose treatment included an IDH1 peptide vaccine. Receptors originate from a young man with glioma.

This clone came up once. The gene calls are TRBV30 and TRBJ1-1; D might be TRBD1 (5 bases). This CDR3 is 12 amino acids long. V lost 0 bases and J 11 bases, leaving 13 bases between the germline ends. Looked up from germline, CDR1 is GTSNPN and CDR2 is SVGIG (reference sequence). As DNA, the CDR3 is TGTGCCTGGAGTGTGGGGCCACGGGAGGCTTTCTTT. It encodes CAWSVGPREAFF.

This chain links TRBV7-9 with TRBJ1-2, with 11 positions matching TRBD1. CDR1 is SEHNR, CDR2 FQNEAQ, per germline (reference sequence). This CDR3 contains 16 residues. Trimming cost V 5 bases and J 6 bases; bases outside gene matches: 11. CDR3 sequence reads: CASSPTDWTGGNGYTF. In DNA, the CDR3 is TGTGCCAGCAGCCCAACTGACTGGACAGGGGGCAATGGCTACACCTTC.

In DNA form, the CDR3 reads TGTGCCATCAGTACTGAGCAGGTTGACACCGGGGAGCTGTTTTTT. Translation gives CAISTEQVDTGELFF. The chain carries TRBV10-3 and TRBJ2-2; no definite D call. Germline V CDR1 and CDR2: ENHRY, SYGVKD. The V end was cut by 5 bases, the J end by 3 bases, with 13 bases between. The CDR3 contains 15 residues.

The CDR3 coding sequence is TGTGCCAGCAACGAGGTAGACGGGGAAGAGACCCAGTACTTC. Translated, it gives CASNEVDGEETQYF. This chain uses TRBV5-5 with TRBJ2-5; D possibly corresponds to TRBD2 (5 bases). Trimming cost V 6 bases and J 3 bases, with 15 bases left between them. Germline CDR1 SGHKS, CDR2 YYEKEE (reference sequence). This CDR3 spans 14 amino acids.

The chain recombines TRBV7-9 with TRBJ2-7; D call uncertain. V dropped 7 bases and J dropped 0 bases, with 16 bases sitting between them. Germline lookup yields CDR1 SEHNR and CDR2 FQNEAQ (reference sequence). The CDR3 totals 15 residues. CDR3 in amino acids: CASTKPGDNSYEQYF. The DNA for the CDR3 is TGTGCCAGCACCAAGCCAGGAGACAACTCCTACGAGCAGTACTTC.

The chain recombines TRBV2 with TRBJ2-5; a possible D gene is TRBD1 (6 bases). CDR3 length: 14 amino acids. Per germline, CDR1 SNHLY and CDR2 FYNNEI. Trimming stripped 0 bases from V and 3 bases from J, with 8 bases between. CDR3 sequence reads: CASSEAPGEETQYF. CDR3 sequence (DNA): TGTGCCAGCAGTGAAGCCCCAGGGGAAGAGACCCAGTACTTC.

This chain's CDR3 is CASSLILREKTEAFF. The DNA for the CDR3 is TGTGCCAGTAGTCTTATCCTCAGGGAGAAGACTGAAGCTTTCTTT. The V call is TRBV19, the J call TRBJ1-1, with D possibly matching TRBD1 (5 bases). This CDR3 contains 15 residues. Between the trimmed V and J ends, which lost 5 bases and 5 bases, there was a span of 18 bases. Germline lookup yields CDR1 LNHDA and CDR2 SQIVND (reference sequence).

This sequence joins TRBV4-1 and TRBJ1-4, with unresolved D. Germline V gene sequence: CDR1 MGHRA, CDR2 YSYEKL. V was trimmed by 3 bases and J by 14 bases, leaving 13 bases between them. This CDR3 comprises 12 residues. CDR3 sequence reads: CASSQPMDILFF. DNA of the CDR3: TGCGCCAGCAGCCAGCCTATGGATATTCTGTTTTTT.

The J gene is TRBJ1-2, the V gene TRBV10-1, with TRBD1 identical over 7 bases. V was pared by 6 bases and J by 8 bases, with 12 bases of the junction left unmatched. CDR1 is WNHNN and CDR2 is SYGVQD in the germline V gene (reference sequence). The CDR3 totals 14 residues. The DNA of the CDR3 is TGCGCCAGCAGCCCCAACAGGGGCCTCCCCGGCTACACCTTC. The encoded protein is CASSPNRGLPGYTF.

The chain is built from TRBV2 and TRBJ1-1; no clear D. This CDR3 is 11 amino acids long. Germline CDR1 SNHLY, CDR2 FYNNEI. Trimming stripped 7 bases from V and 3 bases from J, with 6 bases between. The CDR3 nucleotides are TGTGCCAGCACCGGTTACACTGAAGCTTTCTTT. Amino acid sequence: CASTGYTEAFF.

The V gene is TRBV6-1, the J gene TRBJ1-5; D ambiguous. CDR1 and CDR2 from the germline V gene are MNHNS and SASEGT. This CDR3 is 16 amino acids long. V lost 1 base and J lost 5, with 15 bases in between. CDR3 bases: TGTGCCAGCAGTGAAGGGTCCGGGCCGGCGGATCAGCCCCAGCATTTT. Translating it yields CASSEGSGPADQPQHF.

The DNA of the CDR3 is TGTGCCAGCAGCCAATCGGGGGGACCCCTTAATGAAAAACTGTTTTTT. It codes for CASSQSGGPLNEKLFF. The chain recombines TRBV5-6 with TRBJ1-4; D possibly corresponds to TRBD1 (5 bases). The CDR3 is 16 amino acids. Germline V gene lookup returns CDR1 SGHDT and CDR2 YYEEEE. The V end lost 4 bases, the J end lost 4 bases, and 17 bases lay between the germline ends. The full variable domain, completed using reference TRBV5-6 and TRBJ1-4, is DAGVTQSPTHLIKTRGQQVTLRCSPKSGHDTVSWYQQALGQGPQFIFQYYEEEERQRGNFPDRFSGHQFPNYSSELNVNALLLGDSALYLCASSQSGGPLNEKLFFGSGTQLSVL.

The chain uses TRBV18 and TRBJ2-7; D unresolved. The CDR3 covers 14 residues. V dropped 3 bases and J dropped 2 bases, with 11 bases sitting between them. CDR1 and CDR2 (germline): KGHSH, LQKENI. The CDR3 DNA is TGTGCCAGCTCACCCCTGATGACCCCCTACGAGCAGTACTTC. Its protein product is CASSPLMTPYEQYF.

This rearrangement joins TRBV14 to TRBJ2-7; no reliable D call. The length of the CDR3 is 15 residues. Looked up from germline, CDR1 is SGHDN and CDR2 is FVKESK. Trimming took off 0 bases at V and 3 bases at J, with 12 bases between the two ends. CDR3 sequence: CASSQDRVRGYEQYF. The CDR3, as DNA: TGTGCCAGCAGCCAAGATCGAGTGAGAGGCTACGAGCAGTACTTC.

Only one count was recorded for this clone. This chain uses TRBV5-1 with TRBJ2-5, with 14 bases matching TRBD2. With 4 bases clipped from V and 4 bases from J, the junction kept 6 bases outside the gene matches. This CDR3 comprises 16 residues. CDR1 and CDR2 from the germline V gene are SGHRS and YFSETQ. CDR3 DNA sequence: TGCGCCAGCAGCCAGGGACTAGCGGGGGCGGGAGAGACCCAGTACTTC. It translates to CASSQGLAGAGETQYF.

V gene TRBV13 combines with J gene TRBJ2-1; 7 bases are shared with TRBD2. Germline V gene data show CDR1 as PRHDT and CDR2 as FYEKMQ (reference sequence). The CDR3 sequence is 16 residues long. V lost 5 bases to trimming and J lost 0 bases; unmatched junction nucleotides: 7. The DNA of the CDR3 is TGTGCCAGCAGCCCTCGGGACTATAACTCCTACAATGAGCAGTTCTTC. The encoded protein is CASSPRDYNSYNEQFF.

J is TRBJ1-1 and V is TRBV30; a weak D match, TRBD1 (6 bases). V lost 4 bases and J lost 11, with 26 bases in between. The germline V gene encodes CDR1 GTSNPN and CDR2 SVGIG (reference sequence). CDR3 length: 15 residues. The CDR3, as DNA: TGTGCCTGGACCGGGACACTCGCCCCAACGGTGAAGGCTTTCTTT. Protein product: CAWTGTLAPTVKAFF.

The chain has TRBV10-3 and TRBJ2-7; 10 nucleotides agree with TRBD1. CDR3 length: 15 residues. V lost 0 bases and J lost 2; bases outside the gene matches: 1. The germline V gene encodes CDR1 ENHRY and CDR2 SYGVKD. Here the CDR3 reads CAISESGTGAYEQYF. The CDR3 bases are TGTGCCATCAGTGAGTCGGGGACAGGGGCCTACGAGCAGTACTTC.

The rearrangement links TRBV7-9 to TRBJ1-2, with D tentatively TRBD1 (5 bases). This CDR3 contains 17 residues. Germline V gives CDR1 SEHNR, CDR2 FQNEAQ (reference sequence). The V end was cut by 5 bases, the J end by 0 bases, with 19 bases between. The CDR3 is CASSLGTAITTNYGYTF. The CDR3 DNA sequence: TGTGCCAGCAGCCTGGGGACGGCTATTACGACTAACTATGGCTACACCTTC.

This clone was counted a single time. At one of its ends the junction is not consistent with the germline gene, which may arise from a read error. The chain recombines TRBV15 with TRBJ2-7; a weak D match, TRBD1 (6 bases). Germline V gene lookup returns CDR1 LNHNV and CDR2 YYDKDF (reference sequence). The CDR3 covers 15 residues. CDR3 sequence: CATSRERTVSYGQYF. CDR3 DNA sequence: TGTGCCACCAGCAGAGAGCGGACAGTTTCCTACGGGCAGTACTTC. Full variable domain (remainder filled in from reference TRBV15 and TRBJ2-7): DAMVIQNPRYQVTQFGKPVTLSCSQTLNHNVMYWYQQKSSQAPKLLFHYYDKDFNNEADTPDNFQSRRPNTSFCFLDIRSPGLGDTAMYLCATSRERTVSYGQYFGPGTRLTVT.

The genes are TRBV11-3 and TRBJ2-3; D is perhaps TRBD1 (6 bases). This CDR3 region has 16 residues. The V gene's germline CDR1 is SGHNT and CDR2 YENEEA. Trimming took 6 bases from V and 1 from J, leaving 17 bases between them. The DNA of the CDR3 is TGTGCCAGCAGTTCAGGACAGTCAACTGGCACAGATACGCAGTATTTT. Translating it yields CASSSGQSTGTDTQYF. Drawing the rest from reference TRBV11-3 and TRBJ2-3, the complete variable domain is EAGVVQSPRYKIIEKKQPVAFWCNPISGHNTLYWYLQNLGQGPELLIRYENEEAVDDSQLPKDRFSAERLKGVDSTLKIQPAELGDSAVYLCASSSGQSTGTDTQYFGPGTRLTVL.

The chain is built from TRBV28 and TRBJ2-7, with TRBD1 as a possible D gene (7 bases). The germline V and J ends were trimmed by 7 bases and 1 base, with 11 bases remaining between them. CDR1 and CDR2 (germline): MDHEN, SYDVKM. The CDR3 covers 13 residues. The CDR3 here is CASTPGGSYEQYF. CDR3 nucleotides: TGTGCCAGCACCCCAGGGGGGTCCTACGAGCAGTACTTC. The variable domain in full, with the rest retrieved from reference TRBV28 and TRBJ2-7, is DVKVTQSSRYLVKRTGEKVFLECVQDMDHENMFWYRQDPGLGLRLIYFSYDVKMKEKGDIPEGYSVSREKKERFSLILESASTNQTSMYLCASTPGGSYEQYFGPGTRLTVT.

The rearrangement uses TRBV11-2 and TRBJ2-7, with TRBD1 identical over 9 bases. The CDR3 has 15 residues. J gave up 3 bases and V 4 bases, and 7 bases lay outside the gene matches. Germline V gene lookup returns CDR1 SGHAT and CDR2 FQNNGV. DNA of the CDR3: TGTGCCAGCAGCTATAGGGGACAGGGACTCTACGAGCAGTACTTC. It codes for CASSYRGQGLYEQYF.

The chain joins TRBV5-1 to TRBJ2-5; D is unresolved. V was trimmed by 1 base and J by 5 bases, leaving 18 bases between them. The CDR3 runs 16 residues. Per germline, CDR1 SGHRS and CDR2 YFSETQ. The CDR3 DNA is TGCGCCAGCAGCTTGTCCCTCGTGGGTACGTGGGAGACCCAGTACTTC. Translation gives CASSLSLVGTWETQYF.

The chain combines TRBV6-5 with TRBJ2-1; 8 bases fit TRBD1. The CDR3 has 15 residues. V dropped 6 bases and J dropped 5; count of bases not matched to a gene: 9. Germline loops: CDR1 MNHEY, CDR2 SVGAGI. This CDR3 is CASRPDRGLHNEQFF. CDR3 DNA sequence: TGTGCCAGCAGGCCCGACAGGGGCCTTCACAATGAGCAGTTCTTC.

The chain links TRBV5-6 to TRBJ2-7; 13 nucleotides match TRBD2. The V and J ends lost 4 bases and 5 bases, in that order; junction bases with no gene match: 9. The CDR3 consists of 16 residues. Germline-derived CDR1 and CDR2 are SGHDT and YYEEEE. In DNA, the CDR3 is TGTGCCAGCAGCCTGGGACTAGCGGGGTTAAATAACGAGCAGTACTTC. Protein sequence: CASSLGLAGLNNEQYF.

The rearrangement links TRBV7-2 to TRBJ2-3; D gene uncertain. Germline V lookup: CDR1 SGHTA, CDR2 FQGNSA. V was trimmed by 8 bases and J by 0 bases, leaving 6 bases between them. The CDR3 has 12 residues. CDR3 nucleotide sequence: TGTGCCAGCCGCCAGAGCACAGATACGCAGTATTTT. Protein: CASRQSTDTQYF.

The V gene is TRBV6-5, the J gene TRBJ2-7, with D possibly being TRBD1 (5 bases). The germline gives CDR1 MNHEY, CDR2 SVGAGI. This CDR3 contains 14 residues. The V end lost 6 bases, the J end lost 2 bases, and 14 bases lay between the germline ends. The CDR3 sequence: CASRQARNTYEQYF. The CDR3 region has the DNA TGTGCCAGCAGACAGGCCAGGAACACCTACGAGCAGTACTTC.

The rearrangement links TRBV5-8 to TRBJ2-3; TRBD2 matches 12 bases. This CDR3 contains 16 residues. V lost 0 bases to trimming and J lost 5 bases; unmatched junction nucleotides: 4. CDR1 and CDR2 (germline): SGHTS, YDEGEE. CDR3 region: CASSLDLAGGVDTQYF. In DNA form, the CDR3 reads TGTGCCAGCAGCTTGGACCTAGCGGGGGGGGTAGATACGCAGTATTTT.

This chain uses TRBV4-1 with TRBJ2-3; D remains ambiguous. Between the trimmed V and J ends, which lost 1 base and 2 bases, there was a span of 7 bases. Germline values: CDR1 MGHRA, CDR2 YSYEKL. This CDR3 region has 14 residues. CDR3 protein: CASSQVDFTDTQYF. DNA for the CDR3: TGCGCCAGCAGCCAAGTGGATTTCACAGATACGCAGTATTTT.

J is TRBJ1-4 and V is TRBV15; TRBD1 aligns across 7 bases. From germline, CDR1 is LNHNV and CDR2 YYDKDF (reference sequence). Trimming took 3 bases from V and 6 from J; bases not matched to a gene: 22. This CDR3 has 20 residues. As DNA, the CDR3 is TGTGCCACCAGCAGGGGTCCAAAGGGGTCCTGGGACAGACCTCATGAAAAACTGTTTTTT. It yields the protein CATSRGPKGSWDRPHEKLFF.

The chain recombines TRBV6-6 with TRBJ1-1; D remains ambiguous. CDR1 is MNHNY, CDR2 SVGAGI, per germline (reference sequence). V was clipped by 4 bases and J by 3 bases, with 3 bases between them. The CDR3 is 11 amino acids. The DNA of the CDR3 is TGTGCCAGCAGTTGGGACACTGAAGCTTTCTTT. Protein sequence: CASSWDTEAFF.